This T cell receptor (beta chain) originates from a study of blood T cell repertoires in COVID-19. About the research overall: Samples came from the United States, Italy and Spain, spanning acute and convalescent COVID-19.

Original processing methods: Amplification from reference gene primers served as the basis for estimated nucleated cell counts. Generated by immunoSEQ multiplex PCR, the TCRdb table keeps only in-frame clones and is missing some. For V, J and clone size, that table is used; D and trimming come from the DNA. The data show about 60,000 clones, around 73% seen once. The sequencing sample was made of peripheral blood. This TCR derives from a man aged 80 or over with acute or convalescent COVID-19.

CDR3 coding DNA: TGCGCCAGCAGCAAAGTCGGGACAGGGGGCAATGAGCAGTTCTTC. This sequence encodes CASSKVGTGGNEQFF. The chain employs TRBV5-1 and TRBJ2-1, with TRBD1 matching over 11 bases. Germline V lookup: CDR1 SGHRS, CDR2 YFSETQ. The CDR3 length is 15 residues. Trimming cost V 4 bases and J 6 bases; bases outside gene matches: 6.